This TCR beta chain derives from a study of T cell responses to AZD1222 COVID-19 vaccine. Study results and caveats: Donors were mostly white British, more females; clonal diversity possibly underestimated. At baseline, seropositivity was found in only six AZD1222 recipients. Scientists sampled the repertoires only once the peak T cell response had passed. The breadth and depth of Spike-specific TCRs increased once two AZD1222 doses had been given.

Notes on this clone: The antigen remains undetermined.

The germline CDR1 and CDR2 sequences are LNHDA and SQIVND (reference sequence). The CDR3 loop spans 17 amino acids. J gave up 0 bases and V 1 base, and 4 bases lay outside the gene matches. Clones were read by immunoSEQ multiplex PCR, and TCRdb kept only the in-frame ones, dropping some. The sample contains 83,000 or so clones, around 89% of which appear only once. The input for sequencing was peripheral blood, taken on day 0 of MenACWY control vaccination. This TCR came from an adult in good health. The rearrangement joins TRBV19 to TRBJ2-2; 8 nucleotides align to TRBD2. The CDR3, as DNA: TGTGCCAGTAGTATAGGGGGTAGCGGGACGAACACCGGGGAGCTGTTTTTT. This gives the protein CASSIGGSGTNTGELFF.